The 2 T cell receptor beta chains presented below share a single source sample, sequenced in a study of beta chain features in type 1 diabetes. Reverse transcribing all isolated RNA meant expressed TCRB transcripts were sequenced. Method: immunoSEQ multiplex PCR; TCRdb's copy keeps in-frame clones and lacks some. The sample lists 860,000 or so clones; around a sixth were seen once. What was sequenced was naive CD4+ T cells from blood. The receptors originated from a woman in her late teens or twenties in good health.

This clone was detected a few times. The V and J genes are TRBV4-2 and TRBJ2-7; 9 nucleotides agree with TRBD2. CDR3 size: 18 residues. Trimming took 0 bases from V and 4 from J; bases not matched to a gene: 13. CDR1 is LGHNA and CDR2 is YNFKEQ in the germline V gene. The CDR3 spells CASSQEIGASGVAYEQYF. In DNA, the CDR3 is TGTGCCAGCAGCCAAGAGATTGGGGCTAGCGGGGTCGCTTACGAGCAGTACTTC.

CDR3 sequence (DNA): TGTGCCAGTAACGGCGGGAGGTCAGATACGCAGTATTTT. Protein product: CASNGGRSDTQYF. The rearrangement joins TRBV19 to TRBJ2-3; 8 positions agree with TRBD2. CDR3 length: 13 residues. Looked up from germline, CDR1 is LNHDA and CDR2 is SQIVND (reference sequence). V lost 7 bases and J lost 4; bases outside the gene matches: 4.